The rows below give T cell receptor beta chains drawn from one sample of a study of blood T cell repertoires in COVID-19. Measured with immunoSEQ multiplex PCR; TCRdb has only the in-frame clones, and not every one. This sample yields 360,000 or so clones, of which roughly 86% are seen a single time; 1.5% to 2% belongs to the top ten. Sequencing input: PBMCs or T cells enriched from blood (not recorded which). These receptors were taken from a woman between 25 and 40 years old who had recovered from COVID-19. Each CDR3 is given with its conserved first and last residue. D genes are given only for firm matches. Size is omitted from some rows. Given values are once, few, many or a class for expanded clones.

abundance,d_gene,v_gene,j_gene,CDR3nt,CDR3aa
.,TRBD1,TRBV18,TRBJ2-5,TGTGCCAGCACTCCTACGACAGGGGGCGGGAAGACCCAGTACTTC,CASTPTTGGGKTQYF
.,.,TRBV11-2,TRBJ1-2,TGTGCCAGCAGCTTATCAGGGGCGAACTATGGCTACACCTTC,CASSLSGANYGYTF
once,.,TRBV11-2,TRBJ1-1,TGTGCCAGCAGCTTGAATCAGGGTCTTCCGGCTTTCTTT,CASSLNQGLPAFF
.,.,TRBV6-2/TRBV6-3,TRBJ2-7,TGTGCCAGCAGTTACTCGCCCTTGGGCCACGAGCAGTACTTC,CASSYSPLGHEQYF
.,TRBD2,TRBV19,TRBJ2-1,TGTGCCAGTCTGCCTTCGGGACTAGCGGGAGGGCAGTACAATGAGCAGTTCTTC,CASLPSGLAGGQYNEQFF
.,.,TRBV28,TRBJ1-4,TGTGCCACGAGAGGGGGGGGAGCTAATGAAAAACTGTTTTTT,CATRGGGANEKLFF
.,TRBD1,TRBV4-1,TRBJ1-2,TGCGCCAGCAGCCAGGAGGCCGGGACAGGGGGCCGCTACACCTTC,CASSQEAGTGGRYTF
few,.,TRBV11-2,TRBJ2-2,TGTGCCAGCAGGAAGACTGCCTTATCGACCGGGGAGCTGTTTTTT,CASRKTALSTGELFF
.,TRBD1,TRBV18,TRBJ1-5,TGTGCCAGCTCAGACAACAGGGGCATGCATCAGCCCCAGCATTTT,CASSDNRGMHQPQHF
.,TRBD1,TRBV13,TRBJ1-1,TGTGCCAGCAGCTTAGTATGGACAGGGAAAGAAGCTTTCTTT,CASSLVWTGKEAFF
.,.,TRBV10-3,TRBJ1-2,TGTGCCATCAGTGAGTCGTCAGGGTCCTATGGCTACACCTTC,CAISESSGSYGYTF
once,.,TRBV5-4,TRBJ2-7,TGTGCCAGCAGCCCTGACGGACTGAGGTCCTACGAGCAGTACTTC,CASSPDGLRSYEQYF
.,.,TRBV3-1/TRBV3-2,TRBJ1-2,TGTGCCAGCAGCCAAGGAGACGGCGGGGGCTACACCTTC,CASSQGDGGGYTF
.,.,TRBV6-2/TRBV6-3,TRBJ2-2,TGTGCCAGCAGCTGGACAGCGAACACCGGGGAGCTGTTTTTT,CASSWTANTGELFF
.,.,TRBV5-6,TRBJ2-7,TGTGCCAGCAGCTCACAGGGCTATCCCCTAGGGGAGCAGTACTTC,CASSSQGYPLGEQYF
.,.,TRBV5-8,TRBJ1-5,TGTGCCAGCAGCTTACTTACCCTATCCAGCGGTAGGCCCCAGCATTTT,CASSLLTLSSGRPQHF
once,TRBD1,TRBV13,TRBJ1-6,TGTGCCAGCAGCCGGGGGACAGGGTATTCACCCCTCCACTTT,CASSRGTGYSPLHF
.,TRBD1,TRBV9,TRBJ1-4,TGTGCCAGCAGCCCGACGTTGGGGGACAGACTTAATGAAAAACTGTTTTTT,CASSPTLGDRLNEKLFF
.,TRBD2,TRBV10-3,TRBJ2-1,TGTGCCATCAGAAATAGCGGGGGGGCCACTGAGCAGTTCTTC,CAIRNSGGATEQFF
few,.,TRBV2,TRBJ1-2,TGTGCCAGCAGTGTACAAGGGGTTGGGATCGGTGGCTACACCTTC,CASSVQGVGIGGYTF
.,.,TRBV19,TRBJ2-6,TGTGCCAGTAGTTTTCAAGGACTAACTGGGGCCAACGTCCTGACTTTC,CASSFQGLTGANVLTF
.,TRBD1,TRBV3-1/TRBV3-2,TRBJ1-2,TGTGCCAGCAGCCTCGGGACAGGGGGGCTCTATGGCTACACCTTC,CASSLGTGGLYGYTF
.,TRBD1,TRBV5-1,TRBJ2-3,TGCGCCAGCGCTCCCACCTCTTACCGGGACAGGGATACAGATACGCAGTATTTT,CASAPTSYRDRDTDTQYF
few,.,TRBV10-1,TRBJ1-2,TGCGCCAGCAGTGGGAGACGGGGGTATGGCTACACCTTC,CASSGRRGYGYTF
.,.,TRBV7-3,TRBJ1-6,TGTGCCAGCAGCTCCCGTCCTGGGAGCTCCTATAATTCACCCCTCCACTTT,CASSSRPGSSYNSPLHF
.,TRBD2,TRBV18,TRBJ2-6,TGTGCCAGCCACGGGGGGGGCTCCGGGGCCAACGTCCTGACTTTC,CASHGGGSGANVLTF